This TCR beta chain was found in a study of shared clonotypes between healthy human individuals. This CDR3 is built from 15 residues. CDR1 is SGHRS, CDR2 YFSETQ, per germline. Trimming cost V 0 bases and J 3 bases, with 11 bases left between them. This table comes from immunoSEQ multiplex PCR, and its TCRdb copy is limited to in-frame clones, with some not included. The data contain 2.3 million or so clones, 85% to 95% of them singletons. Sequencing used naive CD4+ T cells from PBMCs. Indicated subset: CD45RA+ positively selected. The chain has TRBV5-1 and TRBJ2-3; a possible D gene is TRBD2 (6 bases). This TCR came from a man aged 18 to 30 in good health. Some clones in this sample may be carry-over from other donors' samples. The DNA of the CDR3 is TGCGCCAGCAGCTTGGATAGCGGAAAAACAGATACGCAGTATTTT. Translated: CASSLDSGKTDTQYF.